This is a list of T cell receptor beta chains from one sample in a study of identical twins. TCRdb used MiXCR to reprocess the 5' RACE reads, holding one entry per CDR3 protein. The sample lists 500,000 or so distinct CDR3 sequences; approximately 22% were seen once. The same data also contributed to another study, on T cells expressing NK-cell markers.

Sequences were obtained from CD4+ T cells sorted from blood. The receptors originated from a woman younger than 30 in good health. Both conserved end residues are trimmed from each CDR3.

11	TRBJ2-7	TRBV6-2/TRBV6-3	ASESGISYEQY
16	TRBJ2-3	TRBV11-2	ASSTPGGQMTSTDTQY
12	TRBJ2-7	TRBV30	AWTKTSVAYEQY
11	TRBJ1-1	TRBV27	ASGQGYATEAF
15	TRBJ2-3	TRBV7-2	ASSRTSGSVGTDTQY
11	TRBJ1-6	TRBV7-6	ASSLARESPLH
13	TRBJ2-3	TRBV11-2	ASSLRGGDTDTQY
14	TRBJ1-5	TRBV6-5	ASSLRQGPPNQPQH
10	TRBJ2-7	TRBV20-1	SASGRAYEQY
12	TRBJ2-7	TRBV20-1	SARAQESSYEQY
13	TRBJ2-1	TRBV20-1	SALELAGGWNEQF
10	TRBJ2-1	TRBV12-2	ASRNIHNEQF
9	TRBJ2-5	TRBV6-5	ASGSGGTQY
11	TRBJ2-7	TRBV20-1	SATTTGSSEQY
15	TRBJ1-1	TRBV6-5	ASSYRGRGIMNTEAF
11	TRBJ2-3	TRBV29-1	SGAGGGRDTQY
11	TRBJ2-1	TRBV12-3/TRBV12-4	ASSLIDRGQQF
9	TRBJ1-2	TRBV10-3	AIRGHYGYT
11	TRBJ2-1	TRBV20-1	SARTSRRIEQF
11	TRBJ2-1	TRBV9	ASSAWTSGVEF
11	TRBJ1-1	TRBV4-3	ASSQGFTPEAF
12	TRBJ1-1	TRBV9	ASSVLSGNTEAF
11	TRBJ1-1	TRBV14	ASSQDIPLGAF
10	TRBJ1-4	TRBV5-5	ASSLIDEKLF
14	TRBJ2-4	TRBV4-2	ASSQLSHLAKNIQY
13	TRBJ2-3	TRBV18	ASSVRGPAADTQY
12	TRBJ2-1	TRBV12-3/TRBV12-4	ASGRASSYNEQF
13	TRBJ2-7	TRBV6-1	ASSRLFRYSYEQY
12	TRBJ2-3	TRBV20-1	SARKHVFADTQY
11	TRBJ2-7	TRBV7-2	ASSPRVSYEQY
16	TRBJ2-4	TRBV6-1	ASSTLSGKGGRKNIQY
13	TRBJ2-3	TRBV2	ANQDKRGSTDTQY
12	TRBJ2-1	TRBV20-1	SALLVIGDNEQF
9	TRBJ2-1	TRBV28	ASGYYNEQF
12	TRBJ2-7	TRBV12-3/TRBV12-4	ASSLSLPEDEQY
12	TRBJ2-1	TRBV19	ASTLGLNDNEQF
11	TRBJ1-2	TRBV5-5	ASSLGPGDGYT
9	TRBJ2-1	TRBV20-1	SASGRQEQF
12	TRBJ1-1	TRBV20-1	SARDRRGNTEAF
9	TRBJ1-1	TRBV20-1	SAGVGTEAF
13	TRBJ2-3	TRBV27	ASSLEGGGSDTQY
11	TRBJ1-2	TRBV9	ASSVALWGGYT
10	TRBJ2-5	TRBV6-5	ASKRDGETQY
12	TRBJ2-7	TRBV5-4	ASSLERSTYEQY
13	TRBJ2-3	TRBV5-1	ASSLGTSSADTQY
13	TRBJ2-5	TRBV20-1	SARLTSGGGETQY